This T cell receptor beta chain emerged from a study of early T cells in non-severe SARS-CoV-2 infection (dated by TCRdb to about 2021). Turning to the overall study: Bulk RNA from unsorted whole blood was used for TCR sequencing, so alpha and beta chains could not be paired. Overall results and qualifications from the work: VDJdb matching was skewed toward anti-spike CD8 responses and likely underestimated virus-specific expansions by missing private and CD4 specificities.

The germline ends are 6 bases apart after V is trimmed by 0 bases and J by 4 bases. The CDR3, cysteine through phenylalanine, is 12 amino acids long. Here the CDR3 DNA is all that survives: 36 bases in frame from base 1. As encoded in the germline V gene, CDR1 is SQVTM while CDR2 is ANQGSEA. Set within a cohort of healthcare workers in London, UK, this nested case-control study involved weekly PCR testing of nasopharyngeal swabs along with blood sampling. Healthcare workers were enrolled in the week of the UK lockdown, from 23 to 31 March 2020, and were followed every week for up to roughly 16 weeks. To note about this clonotype: The antigen it recognizes is unknown. Per-nucleotide qualities are absent, and no much larger clonotype sits a single base away.

Library creation used 5' RACE. Reads for this sample came from a NextSeq 500. The TCR library protocol attached unique molecular identifiers to individual cDNA molecules to correct for sequencing error and PCR bias. Both TCR alpha and beta chains were sequenced, and tight co-correlation was observed between alpha and beta sequence abundances in each sample. The original methods were these. V gene, J gene and CDR3 annotation of TCR sequences was performed with Decombinator V4. Expanded TCRs were defined as changing significantly between any two time points under a Poisson model with p below 0.0001. TCR abundances were normalised to the total number of TCRs sequenced per sample and were expressed as counts per million. TRAV1-2 paired with TRAJ12, TRAJ20 or TRAJ33 defined MAIT TCRs, while TRAV10 paired with TRAJ18 defined iNKT TCRs. A search of VDJdb, accessed on 1 November 2021, was run for TCRs annotated to CMV, EBV and SARS-CoV-2, with TCRs annotated for multiple antigens excluded. TCRdb reran the public reads through fastp at Q25 and MiXCR, keeping productive beta chains. Each CDR3 protein appears once, grouped with its most common genes and DNA. TCRdb's processing, not the authors' own work, is the source of the V and J calls. The sample data list tens of thousands of distinct CDR3 sequences, and 8.5% to 12% of these were observed just once. Approximately 4.1% of the sample comes from the top ten.

The chain links TRBV29-1 with TRBJ1-2, with the D gene too uncertain to name. This TCR derives from an adult who was a healthcare worker with PCR-confirmed SARS-CoV-2 infection or an uninfected control (not recorded which). The specimen was whole blood. The DNA is TGCAGCGTTGAAGATGGAGGCTATGGCTACACCTTC. Translated, this is CSVEDGGYGYTF.